These 6 T cell receptor beta chains came from one sample sequenced in a study of cytomegalovirus exposure and HLA in healthy donors. Primers: 60 Vbeta forward and 13 Jbeta reverse. The assay was immunoSEQ multiplex PCR, and TCRdb's table has in-frame clones only and misses some. This table holds roughly 49,000 clones, 65% to 85% found once. Sequencing was carried out using PBMCs. The receptors here all came from a boy aged 10-17 years in good health and CMV-seropositive.

The chain links TRBV5-5 to TRBJ1-2, with 9 nucleotides matching TRBD1. The J segment lost 4 bases and the V segment lost 0 bases, leaving 4 bases of the junction unmatched. The CDR3 has 15 residues. Per germline, CDR1 SGHKS and CDR2 YYEKEE (reference sequence). The CDR3 reads CASSLGTGAVYGYTF. The CDR3 DNA sequence: TGTGCCAGCAGCTTGGGGACAGGGGCTGTCTATGGCTACACCTTC.

This sequence joins TRBV5-1 and TRBJ2-1; possibly TRBD2 for D (6 bases). The germline V gene encodes CDR1 SGHRS and CDR2 YFSETQ. Trimming took 5 bases from V and 8 from J, leaving 11 bases between them. CDR3 size: 12 residues. The chain's CDR3 is CASRPQRDEQFF. The CDR3 region has the DNA TGCGCCAGCAGACCTCAGCGGGATGAGCAGTTCTTC.

This chain connects TRBV7-6 to TRBJ2-7, with D maybe TRBD1 (6 bases). Germline V gene sequence: CDR1 SGHVS, CDR2 FNYEAQ. Trimming shortened V by 4 bases and J by 5 bases, and 12 bases separated the two germline ends. The CDR3 covers 13 residues. The CDR3 here is CASSSGTSNEQYF. In nucleotides, the CDR3 is TGTGCCAGCAGCTCCGGGACATCCAACGAGCAGTACTTC.

In regard to this clone: At one end, the junction sequence differs from germline, possibly due to a read error. The rearrangement links TRBV7-9 to TRBJ2-5; 7 bases agree with TRBD1. Germline assignment: CDR1 SEHNR and CDR2 FQNEAQ (reference sequence). The CDR3 is 15 amino acids. The chain's CDR3 is CSSSGQGQGEETQYF. The CDR3, as DNA: TGTTCCAGCAGCGGTCAAGGGCAGGGGGAAGAGACCCAGTACTTC.

The chain uses TRBV5-1 and TRBJ1-3; a weak D match, TRBD1 (5 bases). The CDR3 sequence is 15 residues long. Germline CDR1 SGHRS, CDR2 YFSETQ. V dropped 4 bases and J dropped 8 bases, with 19 bases sitting between them. The CDR3 region is CASSRAVGLLDTIYF. The CDR3 DNA sequence: TGCGCCAGCAGCAGAGCAGTGGGGCTTTTGGACACCATATATTTT.

The CDR3 region has the DNA TGTGCCAGCAGCTTCAACAGGGGGGCAAATTCACCCCTCCACTTT. Protein product: CASSFNRGANSPLHF. The V call is TRBV5-4, the J call TRBJ1-6; 8 bases are shared with TRBD1. CDR1 is SGHNT and CDR2 is YYREEE in the germline V gene (reference sequence). V shed 2 bases and J 7 bases; nucleotides not matched to a gene: 5. CDR3 length: 15 residues. Full variable domain (outside the CDR3, taken from reference TRBV5-4 and TRBJ1-6): ETGVTQSPTHLIKTRGQQVTLRCSSQSGHNTVSWYQQALGQGPQFIFQYYREEENGRGNFPPRFSGLQFPNYSSELNVNALELDDSALYLCASSFNRGANSPLHFGNGTRLTVT.